This note documents a single T cell receptor (beta chain) sequence. Its target is not known. Systemic immunosuppression or a history of autoimmune disease excluded patients. This entry belongs to a study of OX40 agonist ivuxolimab in advanced cancers. The overall study: Each dose-escalation patient presented with hepatocellular carcinoma, melanoma, renal cell or head and neck cancer.

Clones were sequenced by immunoSEQ multiplex PCR, and TCRdb holds only the in-frame ones, with some missing. There are roughly 130,000 clones in the sample; just under 95% occur only once, and 0.15% to 0.19% lies in the top ten. CDR1 is MNHEY and CDR2 is SMNVEV in the germline V gene (reference sequence). Unmatched junction bases numbered 18, after V lost 2 bases and J lost 8 bases. The CDR3 contains 18 residues. Whole-study findings and limits: Dose levels from 0.1 to 3.0 mg/kg saw CD4+ and CD8+ blood T cells expand clonally by week 6.

This specimen consisted of CD4+ or CD8+ T cells sorted from blood, obtained in a trial of the OX40 agonist ivuxolimab. This receptor was identified in an adult with an advanced solid tumor such as melanoma, head and neck, liver or kidney cancer. The gene calls are TRBV27 and TRBJ2-1, with TRBD1 identical over 7 bases. CDR3 residues: CASSLQHQQGKRVDEQFF. The CDR3, as DNA: TGTGCCAGCAGTTTACAGCACCAACAGGGGAAACGGGTCGATGAGCAGTTCTTC.